This paragraph reports one T cell receptor beta chain. No antigen is known for it. From germline, CDR1 is SGHDT and CDR2 YYEEEE. The CDR3 extends over 14 amino acids. Between the trimmed V and J ends, which lost 4 bases and 12 bases, there was a span of 20 bases. The data were obtained in a study of cytomegalovirus exposure and HLA in healthy donors. Study-wide findings and caveats: The investigators catalogued 180 or so TCR beta chains as cytomegalovirus-associated. Links to common viral pathogens appeared, in a later analysis, for several of the most significant clusters.

A multiplex PCR was run with 60 Vbeta primers and 13 Jbeta primers. TCRdb's table, derived via immunoSEQ multiplex PCR, lists solely in-frame clones and lacks some. The table includes 100,000 or so clones, about 78% detected once. The sample taken for sequencing was PBMCs. The chain has TRBV5-6 and TRBJ2-1; D is possibly TRBD1 (6 bases). This clonotype was sampled from a man younger than 40 in good health and CMV-seronegative. CDR3 sequence: CASSVGTLETGQFF. The CDR3 DNA sequence: TGTGCCAGCAGCGTAGGGACCCTGGAGACAGGGCAGTTCTTC.